These T cell receptor beta chains were read from a single sample in a study of T cell repertoires in cytomegalovirus infection. MiXCR, applied by TCRdb to the reads, yields one record per CDR3 protein. The sample yields a few hundred thousand distinct CDR3 sequences, 17% seen once. The sample taken for sequencing was PBMCs. The origin of the receptors is a human donor in good health (CMV status not recorded). Some clones in this sample may be carry-over from other donors' samples. Both conserved end residues are part of each CDR3. Fields, in order: D gene, clone size, J gene, V gene, CDR3 protein, CDR3 DNA. A D gene is named only where the DNA matches it firmly. Clone size is not always given. Where it is, it says once, few, many or a class for expanded clones.

d_gene: NA
abundance: NA
j_gene: TRBJ1-6
v_gene: TRBV20-1
CDR3aa: CSAHSGRGNSPLHF
CDR3nt: TGCAGTGCCCATTCCGGCCGGGGAAATTCACCCCTCCACTTT

d_gene: NA
abundance: few
j_gene: TRBJ2-7
v_gene: TRBV20-1
CDR3aa: CSANREGYSYEQYF
CDR3nt: TGCAGTGCTAATAGGGAAGGGTACTCCTACGAGCAGTACTTC

d_gene: TRBD2
abundance: many
j_gene: TRBJ2-3
v_gene: TRBV12-3/TRBV12-4
CDR3aa: CASRLAGGRDTQYF
CDR3nt: TGTGCCAGCAGGCTAGCGGGGGGCAGAGATACGCAGTATTTT

d_gene: NA
abundance: many
j_gene: TRBJ2-2
v_gene: TRBV12-3/TRBV12-4
CDR3aa: CASSLFEGSAGELFF
CDR3nt: TGTGCCAGCAGTTTATTCGAGGGATCGGCCGGGGAGCTGTTTTTT

d_gene: NA
abundance: many
j_gene: TRBJ1-2
v_gene: TRBV7-2
CDR3aa: CASSPRTASYTF
CDR3nt: TGTGCCAGCAGCCCCCGGACAGCGAGCTACACCTTC

d_gene: NA
abundance: NA
j_gene: TRBJ1-5
v_gene: TRBV12-3/TRBV12-4
CDR3aa: CASSLQGGYGNQPQHF
CDR3nt: TGTGCCAGCAGCCTCCAAGGGGGGTATGGCAATCAGCCCCAGCATTTT

d_gene: TRBD1
abundance: NA
j_gene: TRBJ1-1
v_gene: TRBV18
CDR3aa: CASSADRGYSNTEAFF
CDR3nt: TGTGCCAGCTCAGCCGACAGGGGGTATTCCAACACTGAAGCTTTCTTT

d_gene: TRBD1
abundance: few
j_gene: TRBJ2-3
v_gene: TRBV25-1
CDR3aa: CASSSRTGFGPQYF
CDR3nt: TGTGCCAGCAGTAGCCGGACAGGGTTCGGACCGCAGTATTTT

d_gene: NA
abundance: few
j_gene: TRBJ1-2
v_gene: TRBV7-9
CDR3aa: CASSVGPLRDGYTF
CDR3nt: TGTGCCAGCAGCGTGGGCCCTCTCAGGGACGGCTACACCTTC

d_gene: NA
abundance: few
j_gene: TRBJ2-3
v_gene: TRBV20-1
CDR3aa: CSAPTPGVGADTQYF
CDR3nt: TGCAGTGCCCCCACGCCGGGGGTGGGGGCAGATACGCAGTATTTT

d_gene: TRBD2
abundance: NA
j_gene: TRBJ2-5
v_gene: TRBV5-8
CDR3aa: CASSPGTRMVETQYF
CDR3nt: TGTGCCAGCAGCCCGGGGACTAGAATGGTGGAGACCCAGTACTTC

d_gene: TRBD1
abundance: few
j_gene: TRBJ2-1
v_gene: TRBV28
CDR3aa: CASSIGQGADEQFF
CDR3nt: TGTGCCAGCAGCATCGGACAGGGGGCCGATGAGCAGTTCTTC

d_gene: TRBD1
abundance: many
j_gene: TRBJ1-1
v_gene: TRBV4-2
CDR3aa: CASSLRTTGEWNTEAFF
CDR3nt: TGTGCCAGCAGCCTCCGCACGACAGGGGAATGGAACACTGAAGCTTTCTTT

d_gene: TRBD2
abundance: few
j_gene: TRBJ2-3
v_gene: TRBV20-1
CDR3aa: CSATTMGTSVTDTQYF
CDR3nt: TGCAGTGCTACCACAATGGGGACTAGCGTCACAGATACGCAGTATTTT

d_gene: NA
abundance: many
j_gene: TRBJ1-2
v_gene: TRBV7-2
CDR3aa: CASSTDGGRGYTF
CDR3nt: TGTGCCAGCAGCACAGATGGGGGCCGGGGCTACACCTTC

d_gene: NA
abundance: NA
j_gene: TRBJ2-3
v_gene: TRBV7-3
CDR3aa: CASSSRRGDTQYF
CDR3nt: TGTGCCAGCAGCTCGAGAAGGGGGGATACGCAGTATTTT

d_gene: NA
abundance: few
j_gene: TRBJ1-1
v_gene: TRBV2
CDR3aa: CASSEGGGWNTEAFF
CDR3nt: TGTGCCAGCAGTGAAGGGGGGGGCTGGAACACTGAAGCTTTCTTT

d_gene: TRBD2
abundance: NA
j_gene: TRBJ2-1
v_gene: TRBV20-1
CDR3aa: CSARGLIGGGYNEQFF
CDR3nt: TGCAGTGCTAGAGGACTGATTGGCGGGGGGTACAATGAGCAGTTCTTC

d_gene: NA
abundance: many
j_gene: TRBJ1-1
v_gene: TRBV4-1
CDR3aa: CASSQGVDTEAFF
CDR3nt: TGCGCCAGCAGCCAAGGAGTGGACACTGAAGCTTTCTTT

d_gene: TRBD1
abundance: NA
j_gene: TRBJ2-1
v_gene: TRBV20-1
CDR3aa: CSAGDRGLAYNEQFF
CDR3nt: TGCAGTGCCGGAGACAGGGGATTGGCCTACAATGAGCAGTTCTTC

d_gene: NA
abundance: NA
j_gene: TRBJ1-4
v_gene: TRBV28
CDR3aa: CASSSAGEGEKLFF
CDR3nt: TGTGCCAGCAGTTCGGCCGGGGAGGGTGAAAAACTGTTTTTT

d_gene: NA
abundance: NA
j_gene: TRBJ2-1
v_gene: TRBV10-3
CDR3aa: CATVPRLPDHEQFF
CDR3nt: TGTGCCACCGTACCAAGGCTACCCGACCATGAGCAGTTCTTC

d_gene: TRBD2
abundance: NA
j_gene: TRBJ2-2
v_gene: TRBV12-3/TRBV12-4
CDR3aa: CASSLRGAHTGELFF
CDR3nt: TGTGCCAGCAGTTTGCGGGGGGCACACACCGGGGAGCTGTTTTTT

d_gene: NA
abundance: NA
j_gene: TRBJ2-2
v_gene: TRBV18
CDR3aa: CASSLELLANTGELFF
CDR3nt: TGTGCCAGCTCACTGGAGCTTCTGGCTAACACCGGGGAGCTGTTTTTT

d_gene: NA
abundance: many
j_gene: TRBJ2-4
v_gene: TRBV7-2
CDR3aa: CASSLAQTNIQYF
CDR3nt: TGTGCCAGCAGCTTAGCGCAGACAAACATTCAGTACTTC

d_gene: NA
abundance: few
j_gene: TRBJ1-6
v_gene: TRBV12-3/TRBV12-4
CDR3aa: CASVHRWEQGDSPLHF
CDR3nt: TGTGCCAGCGTCCATCGCTGGGAACAGGGAGATTCACCCCTCCACTTT

d_gene: TRBD1
abundance: NA
j_gene: TRBJ1-4
v_gene: TRBV28
CDR3aa: CASTRSGTGAAEVFF
CDR3nt: TGTGCCAGCACCAGGTCCGGGACAGGGGCCGCGGAGGTGTTTTTT

d_gene: NA
abundance: many
j_gene: TRBJ2-7
v_gene: TRBV6-1
CDR3aa: CASSYSNLGSYEQYF
CDR3nt: TGTGCCAGCAGTTATTCAAACTTGGGGAGCTACGAGCAGTACTTC

d_gene: NA
abundance: NA
j_gene: TRBJ1-4
v_gene: TRBV28
CDR3aa: CASSLTRVNEKLFF
CDR3nt: TGTGCCAGCAGTTTAACCAGGGTTAATGAAAAACTGTTTTTT

d_gene: NA
abundance: few
j_gene: TRBJ1-6
v_gene: TRBV4-1
CDR3aa: CASSQEAGNGNSPLHF
CDR3nt: TGCGCCAGCAGCCAAGAGGCCGGGAACGGTAATTCACCCCTCCACTTT

d_gene: NA
abundance: few
j_gene: TRBJ1-2
v_gene: TRBV28
CDR3aa: CASSLSLQGYGYTF
CDR3nt: TGTGCCAGCAGTCTTAGTCTACAGGGCTATGGCTACACCTTC

d_gene: TRBD2
abundance: many
j_gene: TRBJ2-3
v_gene: TRBV7-2
CDR3aa: CASSIGLAGGGTDTQYF
CDR3nt: TGTGCCAGCAGCATTGGACTAGCGGGGGGCGGCACAGATACGCAGTATTTT

d_gene: NA
abundance: NA
j_gene: TRBJ2-1
v_gene: TRBV3-1
CDR3aa: CASSQGIFGVGNEQFF
CDR3nt: TGTGCCAGCAGCCAAGGTATCTTCGGGGTAGGGAATGAGCAGTTCTTC

d_gene: NA
abundance: few
j_gene: TRBJ1-1
v_gene: TRBV29-1
CDR3aa: CSVRGHITEAFF
CDR3nt: TGCAGCGTCCGCGGACATATCACTGAAGCTTTCTTT

d_gene: NA
abundance: NA
j_gene: TRBJ2-7
v_gene: TRBV25-1
CDR3aa: CASSRSGTYEQYF
CDR3nt: TGTGCCAGCAGTCGGTCGGGCACCTACGAGCAGTACTTC

d_gene: TRBD1
abundance: few
j_gene: TRBJ1-2
v_gene: TRBV3-1
CDR3aa: CASSQDSGTGSVGGYTF
CDR3nt: TGTGCCAGCAGCCAAGATAGCGGGACAGGGTCGGTTGGTGGCTACACCTTC

d_gene: TRBD2
abundance: NA
j_gene: TRBJ2-1
v_gene: TRBV7-6
CDR3aa: CASSGGGIWDNEQFF
CDR3nt: TGTGCCAGCAGCGGCGGGGGGATCTGGGACAATGAGCAGTTCTTC

d_gene: NA
abundance: NA
j_gene: TRBJ1-3
v_gene: TRBV2
CDR3aa: CASSVGTAESGNTIYF
CDR3nt: TGTGCCAGCAGTGTTGGGACTGCCGAATCTGGAAACACCATATATTTT

d_gene: NA
abundance: few
j_gene: TRBJ2-7
v_gene: TRBV28
CDR3aa: CASSWAYEQYF
CDR3nt: TGTGCCAGCAGCTGGGCCTACGAGCAGTACTTC

d_gene: NA
abundance: many
j_gene: TRBJ1-4
v_gene: TRBV4-1
CDR3aa: CASSQGQPPLNEKLFF
CDR3nt: TGCGCCAGCAGCCAAGGACAGCCCCCGCTTAATGAAAAACTGTTTTTT

d_gene: NA
abundance: few
j_gene: TRBJ2-5
v_gene: TRBV2
CDR3aa: CASSGDTTAQETQYF
CDR3nt: TGTGCCAGCAGTGGTGATACGACAGCTCAAGAGACCCAGTACTTC

d_gene: TRBD1
abundance: NA
j_gene: TRBJ2-5
v_gene: TRBV27
CDR3aa: CASSFRGRGETQYF
CDR3nt: TGTGCCAGCAGTTTCAGGGGGCGGGGAGAGACCCAGTACTTC